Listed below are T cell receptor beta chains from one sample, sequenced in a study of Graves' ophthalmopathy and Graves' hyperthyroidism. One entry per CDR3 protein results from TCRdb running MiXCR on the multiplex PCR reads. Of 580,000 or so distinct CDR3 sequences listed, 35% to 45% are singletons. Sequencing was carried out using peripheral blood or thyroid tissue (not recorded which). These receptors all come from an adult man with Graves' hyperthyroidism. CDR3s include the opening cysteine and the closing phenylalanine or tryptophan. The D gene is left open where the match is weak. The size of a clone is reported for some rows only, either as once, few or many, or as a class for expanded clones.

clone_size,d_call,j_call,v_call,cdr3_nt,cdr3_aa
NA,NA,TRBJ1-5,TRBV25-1,TGTGCCAGCAGTCGTGCAGATAATCAGCCCCAGCATTTT,CASSRADNQPQHF
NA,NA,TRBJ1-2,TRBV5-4,TGTGCCAGCAGCACGACAGTCTTTGGCTACACCTTC,CASSTTVFGYTF
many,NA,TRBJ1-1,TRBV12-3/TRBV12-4,TGTGCCAGCAGTTTAGCAGGGTCGGGCACTGAAGCTTTCTTT,CASSLAGSGTEAFF
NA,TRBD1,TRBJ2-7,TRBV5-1,TGCGCCAGCAGCAGCCGGGACAGGGGTCCTTGGGAGCAGTACTTC,CASSSRDRGPWEQYF
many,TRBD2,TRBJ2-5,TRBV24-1,TGTGCCACCAGTGATTTGGGCGGGGGGAGAGAGACCCAGTACTTC,CATSDLGGGRETQYF
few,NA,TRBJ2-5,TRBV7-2,TGTGCCAGCAGCTTAAGGTTTTTATCGGAGAAAGAGACCCAGTACTTC,CASSLRFLSEKETQYF
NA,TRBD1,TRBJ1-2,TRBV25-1,TGTGCCAGCAGTGTATCCCGGGACAGGGTCCGTGGCTACACCTTC,CASSVSRDRVRGYTF
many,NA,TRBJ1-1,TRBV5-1,TGCGCCAGCAGCTTGTTTGAGCTTAACACTGAAGCTTTCTTT,CASSLFELNTEAFF
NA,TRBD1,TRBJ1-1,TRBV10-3,TGTGCCATCAGCAGACAGGGTAACACTGAAGCTTTCTTT,CAISRQGNTEAFF
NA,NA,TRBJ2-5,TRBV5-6,TGTGCCAGCAGCTTGGGGGCGAGTCAGCCCCAGTACTTC,CASSLGASQPQYF
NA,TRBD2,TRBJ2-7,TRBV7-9,TGTGCCGTCGTACGGACTAGCGGCTCTCCCTACGAGCAGTACTTC,CAVVRTSGSPYEQYF
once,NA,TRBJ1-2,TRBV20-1,TGCAGTGCTAGAGATACCCAGGGGCATGGCTACACCTTC,CSARDTQGHGYTF
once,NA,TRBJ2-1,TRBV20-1,TGCAGTGCTAGATTGGGGGCAGGGGATGAGCAGTTCTTC,CSARLGAGDEQFF
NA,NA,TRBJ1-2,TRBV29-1,TGCAGCGTTCGACAGGCCCCTAACTATGGCTACACCTTC,CSVRQAPNYGYTF
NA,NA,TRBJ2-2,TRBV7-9,TGTGCCAGCAGTACCCACCAGCGGGAGCTGTTTTTT,CASSTHQRELFF
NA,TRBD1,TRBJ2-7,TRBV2,TGTGCCAGCACTACAGGGGACGTGCAGTACTTC,CASTTGDVQYF
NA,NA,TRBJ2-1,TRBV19,TGTGCCAGTAGTATAGATCGCTGGGAGGTTGGGAAGGATGAGCAGTTCTTC,CASSIDRWEVGKDEQFF
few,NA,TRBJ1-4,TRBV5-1,TGCGCCAGCAGCTTGGGGCTTCAGGGGAATGAAAAACTGTTTTTT,CASSLGLQGNEKLFF
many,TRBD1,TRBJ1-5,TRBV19,TGTGCCAGTAGGCCTGCGACAGGGCCAAATCAGCCCCAGCATTTT,CASRPATGPNQPQHF
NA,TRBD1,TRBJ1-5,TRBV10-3,TGTGCCAGCGGTCAGCCGGGACAGGGGCGTAGGAGCAATCAGCCCCAGCATTTT,CASGQPGQGRRSNQPQHF
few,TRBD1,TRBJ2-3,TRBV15,TGTGCCACCACCGGACAGGCCGCGAACACAGATACGCAGTATTTT,CATTGQAANTDTQYF
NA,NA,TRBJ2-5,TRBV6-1,TGTGCCAGCAGTGGCGGCGCAGGACAAGAGACCCAGTACTTC,CASSGGAGQETQYF
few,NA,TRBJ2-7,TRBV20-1,TGCAGTGCTAGAGATCCTGACGGGACGACGTACTTC,CSARDPDGTTYF
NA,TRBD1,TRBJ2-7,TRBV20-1,TGCAGTGCTAGAGAGGGGACAGCGTACGAGCAGTACTTC,CSAREGTAYEQYF
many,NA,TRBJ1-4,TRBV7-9,TGTGCCAGCAGCGCAGGGATAGATAGTGAAAAACTGTTTTTT,CASSAGIDSEKLFF
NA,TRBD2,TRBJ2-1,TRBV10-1,TGCGCCAGCAGTGAGTCCCGCGGGGGGGCTAGCAATGAGCAGTTCTTC,CASSESRGGASNEQFF
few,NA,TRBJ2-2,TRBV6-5,TGTGCCAGCAGTTACTTCGGGACAACGAACACCGGGGAGCTGTTTTTT,CASSYFGTTNTGELFF